This record covers a single T cell receptor beta chain. No antigen is known for it. Generation of cDNA took place in eight separate reactions per sample. Reanalyzing the 5' RACE reads, TCRdb keeps one entry per CDR3 protein, without DNA. The sample's table shows fewer than 350,000 distinct CDR3 sequences. The germline gives CDR1 MGHRA, CDR2 YSYEKL. This CDR3 region has 20 residues. The entry originates in a study of monozygotic twins with inflammatory bowel disease. General study findings and limits: Differing T cell subtypes remained indistinguishable. IBD patients shared fewer clonotypes with other individuals than healthy twins, especially patients with disease activity signs.

The sample comprised blood. The chain has TRBV4-1 and TRBJ2-2; without DNA, the TCRdb call of TRBD2 cannot be checked. This sequence was found in a human donor with ulcerative colitis or Crohn's disease, or a healthy co-twin of an affected twin (not recorded which). CDR3 in amino acids: CASSQDGWTSGRVYTGELFF.